This is a list of T cell receptor beta chains from one sample in a study of T cells in Graves' hyperthyroidism and ophthalmopathy. MiXCR was run by TCRdb on the multiplex PCR reads, yielding one entry per CDR3 protein. In the table there are 220,000 or so distinct CDR3 sequences, 16% of which are singletons. Source material: blood. Source of these receptors: a woman aged 18-29 years with Graves' ophthalmopathy. CDR3s leave out the opening cysteine and the closing phenylalanine or tryptophan.

CDR3: ASTLAGGPTGELF
V: TRBV27
length: 13

CDR3: ASSSEQPYDGYT
V: TRBV6-2/TRBV6-3
length: 12

CDR3: ASSFETGGYEQY
V: TRBV27
length: 12

CDR3: ASSLASGGSAGELF
V: TRBV5-1
length: 14

CDR3: ASSSDGPYEQY
V: TRBV7-9
length: 11

CDR3: ASSPGTRPYEQY
V: TRBV6-2/TRBV6-3
length: 12

CDR3: SARPQAGQGITDTQY
V: TRBV20-1
length: 15

CDR3: ASSWTGPLQETQY
V: TRBV12-3/TRBV12-4
length: 13

CDR3: ASSVGQEAF
V: TRBV5-6
length: 9

CDR3: ASRQIKNRDGNSPLH
V: TRBV11-2
length: 15

CDR3: SARTPLAPLENTQY
V: TRBV20-1
length: 14

CDR3: ATQLRRLQETQY
V: TRBV6-1
length: 12

CDR3: AWSVTGEQY
V: TRBV30
length: 9

CDR3: ASRLDRGNTEAF
V: TRBV2
length: 12

CDR3: ASSLGTASETQY
V: TRBV7-2
length: 12

CDR3: ASSLLGTTGELF
V: TRBV5-1
length: 12

CDR3: ASSQAGGGVIGDTQY
V: TRBV3-1
length: 15

CDR3: ASSYLGWTEAF
V: TRBV6-2/TRBV6-3
length: 11

CDR3: ASSLAPGRGGEPEAF
V: TRBV5-1
length: 15

CDR3: SAGRQVANTEAF
V: TRBV20-1
length: 12

CDR3: ASSSYVVAKEQY
V: TRBV7-2
length: 12

CDR3: SVGGQGVNEQF
V: TRBV20-1
length: 11

CDR3: ASSLGGTGPREQY
V: TRBV11-2
length: 13

CDR3: ASSLDPRGRSTDTQY
V: TRBV11-2
length: 15

CDR3: ASSRVLAGGPNEQF
V: TRBV7-2
length: 14

CDR3: ASSGDPGTPQF
V: TRBV10-1
length: 11

CDR3: ASSPYRRSSGNTIY
V: TRBV7-8
length: 14

CDR3: ASSQRGYYGYT
V: TRBV28
length: 11

CDR3: SARDLVTDYEQY
V: TRBV20-1
length: 12

CDR3: SARDGRRDYEQY
V: TRBV20-1
length: 12

CDR3: ATSDPDRDYYGYT
V: TRBV24-1
length: 13

CDR3: ASSTTVYNQPQH
V: TRBV28
length: 12

CDR3: ATSRATSGAKNIQY
V: TRBV15
length: 14

CDR3: ASSFRLRGYSEQF
V: TRBV28
length: 13

CDR3: ASSLNQGNTEAF
V: TRBV7-9
length: 12

CDR3: ASNALAAVADTQY
V: TRBV6-1
length: 13

CDR3: SIPHRDGYT
V: TRBV29-1
length: 9

CDR3: ASSSGQGFDEQY
V: TRBV3-1
length: 12

CDR3: ASRATAFSGNTIY
V: TRBV2
length: 13

CDR3: ATSGAEAF
V: TRBV12-3/TRBV12-4
length: 8

CDR3: ASRPRAQGIHNEQF
V: TRBV6-1
length: 14

CDR3: ATLFGLAGPGDTQY
V: TRBV6-1
length: 14

CDR3: ASSAQGRSPLH
V: TRBV6-2/TRBV6-3
length: 11

CDR3: ASSLALEEGRSAF
V: TRBV7-9
length: 13

CDR3: ASSYLRGLAGVNEQF
V: TRBV6-9
length: 15